This TCR beta chain was sequenced for a study of cytomegalovirus exposure and HLA in healthy donors. Findings and caveats of the study: In a later analysis, roughly 17,000 TCR beta sequences were associated with HLA alleles at 0.05 false discovery rate.

To note about this clone: Its target is not known.

PCR amplification relied on 60 Vbeta primers (plus 13 Jbeta primers). Data came from immunoSEQ multiplex PCR; TCRdb stores just in-frame clones and leaves some out. This sample has approximately 100,000 clones; roughly 71% occur once, and the top ten carry roughly 11%. This clonotype was sampled from a man aged 40-55 years in good health and CMV-seropositive. Sequencing was done on a sample of PBMCs.

The CDR3 protein is CASSWGRGGNGYTF. CDR3 coding DNA: TGTGCCAGCAGCTGGGGTCGAGGGGGCAATGGCTACACCTTC. This sequence joins TRBV5-4 and TRBJ1-2; 7 bases fit TRBD1. This CDR3 is built from 14 residues. Looked up from germline, CDR1 is SGHNT and CDR2 is YYREEE (reference sequence). Unmatched junction bases numbered 8, after V lost 3 bases and J lost 6 bases.